The 23 T cell receptor beta chains below all came from one sample that was sequenced in a study of graft-versus-host responses after intestinal transplantation (dated by TCRdb to the early 2020s). These TCRs' antigens remain unknown. Per the publication, the time point label means: cells obtained before transplantation from donor or recipient. Libraries were built with the immunoSEQ multiplex PCR assay. TCRdb carries this immuneACCESS record with in-frame sequences only. Its versions omit some clonotypes, under half of them owing to an unresolved V gene in the studies checked, with the rest unexplained. The sample data list roughly 110,000 clones, and roughly 87% of these were observed just once. The ten largest account for 0.71% of the sample. The sample here was unstimulated CD4+ T cells sorted from spleen or lymph node cells, taken before transplant. These receptors originate from a human donor who was the organ donor for an intestinal transplant.

The V and J genes are TRBV7-9 and TRBJ2-7, with unresolved D. Trimming shortened V by 4 bases and J by 0 bases, and 13 bases separated the two germline ends. The germline V gene encodes CDR1 SEHNR and CDR2 FQNEAQ (reference sequence). This CDR3 comprises 15 residues. The CDR3 sequence: CASSSPGPSSYEQYF. CDR3 DNA: TGTGCCAGCAGCTCTCCGGGCCCGAGCTCCTACGAGCAGTACTTC.

V gene TRBV18 combines with J gene TRBJ1-1; no clear D gene. The germline V gene has CDR1 KGHSH and CDR2 LQKENI. CDR3 length equals 14 residues. Trimming cost V 2 bases and J 3 bases, with 10 bases left between them. In DNA, the CDR3 is TGTGCCAGCTCACCATACTCGGAGCACACTGAAGCTTTCTTT. This encodes CASSPYSEHTEAFF.

The V call is TRBV2, the J call TRBJ2-7; 16 bases are shared with TRBD2. From germline, CDR1 is SNHLY and CDR2 FYNNEI. With 6 bases clipped from V and 2 bases from J, the junction kept 4 bases outside the gene matches. CDR3 length: 16 amino acids. The DNA of the CDR3 is TGTGCCAGCAGGGGACTAGCGGGAGGGATAACCTACGAGCAGTACTTC. It codes for CASRGLAGGITYEQYF. The full variable domain, its missing parts supplied by reference TRBV2 and TRBJ2-7, is EPEVTQTPSHQVTQMGQEVILRCVPISNHLYFYWYRQILGQKVEFLVSFYNNEISEKSEIFDDQFSVERPDGSNFTLKIRSTKLEDSAMYFCASRGLAGGITYEQYFGPGTRLTVT.

The J gene is TRBJ2-4, the V gene TRBV11-2; 8 positions match TRBD2. V was clipped by 4 bases and J by 6 bases; unmatched bases: 11. The CDR3 is 16 residues long. CDR1 is SGHAT and CDR2 is FQNNGV in the germline V gene. The CDR3: CASSSLLAGGANIQYF. The CDR3 coding sequence is TGTGCCAGCAGCTCCCTACTGGCGGGAGGTGCAAACATTCAGTACTTC.

The chain uses TRBV6-1 and TRBJ2-7, with D perhaps being TRBD1 or TRBD2 (5 bases each). The CDR3 length is 11 residues. Between the trimmed V and J ends, which lost 3 bases and 5 bases, there was a span of 5 bases. Looked up from germline, CDR1 is MNHNS and CDR2 is SASEGT. The CDR3 DNA is TGTGCCAGCAGTGAGGGGGACGAGCAGTACTTC. It codes for CASSEGDEQYF.

This rearrangement joins TRBV5-4 to TRBJ2-5, with 9 bases identical to TRBD1. TRBJ2-7 matches the DNA end more closely, so the J call is doubtful. The V gene's germline CDR1 is SGHNT and CDR2 YYREEE (reference sequence). The CDR3 spans 14 residues. DNA for the CDR3: TGTGCCAGCAGCTCCCGGGACAGGGATAACGAGCAGTACTTC. Its translation: CASSSRDRDNEQYF.

The chain carries TRBV2 and TRBJ1-2, with TRBD1 identical over 7 bases. V dropped 7 bases and J dropped 5; count of bases not matched to a gene: 19. The V gene's germline CDR1 is SNHLY and CDR2 FYNNEI. The CDR3 covers 17 residues. The CDR3 nucleotides are TGTGCCAGCATACCGACAGGGTTCTCGGTTGGCCATTATGGCTACACCTTC. This encodes CASIPTGFSVGHYGYTF. The full variable domain, completed using reference TRBV2 and TRBJ1-2, is EPEVTQTPSHQVTQMGQEVILRCVPISNHLYFYWYRQILGQKVEFLVSFYNNEISEKSEIFDDQFSVERPDGSNFTLKIRSTKLEDSAMYFCASIPTGFSVGHYGYTFGSGTRLTVV.

J is TRBJ2-2 and V is TRBV27, with 9 nucleotides matching TRBD1. There are 18 residues in the CDR3. Germline trimming cut 2 bases from V and 6 bases from J; bases unmatched to any gene: 13. Germline V gives CDR1 MNHEY, CDR2 SMNVEV (reference sequence). The CDR3 DNA reads as TGTGCCAGCAGTTTAAGGGTCTGGACAGGGGAGGGACCCGGGGAGCTGTTTTTT. Amino acids: CASSLRVWTGEGPGELFF.

About this clone: The identical CDR3 is also encoded by other nucleotide sequences in the sample. The V gene is TRBV2, the J gene TRBJ1-1; D is perhaps TRBD1 (5 bases). Germline CDR1 and CDR2: SNHLY and FYNNEI. The CDR3 is 13 amino acids. Trimming stripped 4 bases from V and 2 bases from J, with 8 bases between. For the CDR3, the DNA is TGTGCCAGCAGTGGACAGCCTAACACTGAAGCTTTCTTT. Protein product: CASSGQPNTEAFF.

This sequence joins TRBV6-5 and TRBJ1-3, with 9 bases lining up with TRBD1. V shed 6 bases, J shed 0 bases, and the junction held 3 bases outside the gene matches. Germline CDR1 reads MNHEY; CDR2 reads SVGAGI. The CDR3 length is 15 residues. CDR3 sequence reads: CASSRDRDSGNTIYF. DNA for the CDR3: TGTGCCAGCAGCCGGGACAGGGACTCTGGAAACACCATATATTTT.

This chain links TRBV19 with TRBJ2-7, with 10 nucleotides matching TRBD1. Germline V gene data show CDR1 as LNHDA and CDR2 as SQIVND (reference sequence). V lost 5 bases to trimming and J lost 4 bases; unmatched junction nucleotides: 8. CDR3 size: 15 residues. CDR3 in DNA: TGTGCCAGTAGTGGATCCGGGACAGGGGAATACGAGCAGTACTTC. It codes for CASSGSGTGEYEQYF.

V usage is TRBV15 and J usage is TRBJ1-2; D perhaps matches TRBD1 (5 bases). The length of the CDR3 is 14 residues. V lost 0 bases, J lost 8 bases, and 13 bases lay in between. CDR1 and CDR2 from the germline V gene are LNHNV and YYDKDF (reference sequence). CDR3 in DNA: TGTGCCACCAGCAGAGAGCCGTACAGGCGGGGCTACACCTTC. Its translation is CATSREPYRRGYTF. Full variable domain (remainder filled in from reference TRBV15 and TRBJ1-2): DAMVIQNPRYQVTQFGKPVTLSCSQTLNHNVMYWYQQKSSQAPKLLFHYYDKDFNNEADTPDNFQSRRPNTSFCFLDIRSPGLGDTAMYLCATSREPYRRGYTFGSGTRLTVV.

The chain links TRBV7-8 to TRBJ2-5; TRBD2 matches at 10 bases. This CDR3 is built from 16 residues. V shed 1 base and J 4 bases; nucleotides not matched to a gene: 6. CDR1 SGHVS and CDR2 FQNEAQ come from the germline V gene. In DNA form, the CDR3 reads TGTGCCAGCAGCTTAGGTCCTAGCGGGAGCCGAGAGACCCAGTACTTC. Residues: CASSLGPSGSRETQYF.

The DNA for the CDR3 is TGTGCCAGCAGCCCCACAGGTTCCTACGAGCAGTACTTC. This codes for CASSPTGSYEQYF. The J gene is TRBJ2-7, the V gene TRBV11-2; tentatively, D is TRBD1 (5 bases). The CDR3 runs 13 residues. From germline, CDR1 is SGHAT and CDR2 FQNNGV. Trimming removed 5 bases at V and 1 base at J, with 9 bases between.

This clone showed up just once. The rearrangement uses TRBV19 and TRBJ2-2; tentatively, D is TRBD2 (6 bases). This CDR3 has 16 amino acids. Trimming pared 5 bases from V and 0 bases from J, leaving 13 bases between. The germline gives CDR1 LNHDA, CDR2 SQIVND (reference sequence). The CDR3 reads CASSLLAASNTGELFF. The CDR3 DNA reads as TGTGCCAGTAGTCTTTTAGCGGCGTCGAACACCGGGGAGCTGTTTTTT.

The V and J genes are TRBV5-1 and TRBJ2-5; TRBD2 agrees at 9 bases. Germline CDR1 SGHRS, CDR2 YFSETQ. The CDR3 consists of 17 residues. V was clipped by 2 bases and J by 7 bases; unmatched bases: 15. CDR3 loop: CASSLGGQRGASGTQYF. The DNA for the CDR3 is TGCGCCAGCAGCTTAGGGGGCCAGCGGGGGGCCTCAGGGACCCAGTACTTC.

V usage is TRBV4-1 and J usage is TRBJ1-2; the match to TRBD1 covers 7 bases. CDR1 is MGHRA, CDR2 YSYEKL, per germline. The trim removed 3 bases at V and 4 bases at J, leaving 8 bases unmatched. The CDR3 runs 15 residues. CDR3 amino acids: CASSQVPGQTYGYTF. The DNA of the CDR3 is TGCGCCAGCAGCCAGGTACCGGGACAGACCTATGGCTACACCTTC.

This clone was observed a single time. The J gene is TRBJ2-5, the V gene TRBV7-3, with D possibly being TRBD1 (5 bases). Trimming shortened V by 1 base and J by 4 bases, and 13 bases separated the two germline ends. CDR1 and CDR2 (germline): SGHTA, FQGTGA. CDR3 length equals 15 residues. In DNA, the CDR3 is TGTGCCAGCAGCTTAATAGGGTTGCAGGGAGAGACCCAGTACTTC. This gives the protein CASSLIGLQGETQYF.

The genes are TRBV5-6 and TRBJ1-5; the match to TRBD1 covers 8 bases. V dropped 4 bases and J dropped 3; count of bases not matched to a gene: 6. This CDR3 is 15 amino acids long. CDR1 and CDR2 (germline): SGHDT, YYEEEE. CDR3: CASSIGTGHNQPQHF. The CDR3 bases are TGTGCCAGCAGCATAGGGACAGGTCACAATCAGCCCCAGCATTTT.

V is TRBV11-2 and J is TRBJ2-7; D call uncertain. Germline assignment: CDR1 SGHAT and CDR2 FQNNGV. The CDR3 spans 11 residues. The V end lost 1 base, the J end lost 6 bases, and 4 bases lay between the germline ends. The DNA of the CDR3 is TGTGCCAGCAGCTTAGGGCCCGAGCAGTACTTC. Translating gives CASSLGPEQYF.

This chain connects TRBV11-3 to TRBJ2-3; unclear D gene. Trimming shortened V by 3 bases and J by 5 bases, and 12 bases separated the two germline ends. Germline lookup yields CDR1 SGHNT and CDR2 YENEEA. The CDR3 is 14 residues long. CDR3 in amino acids: CASSLPEQGDTQYF. As DNA, the CDR3 is TGTGCCAGCAGCTTGCCCGAGCAAGGAGATACGCAGTATTTT.

Concerning this clone itself: One end of the junction fails to match germline, which may point to a read error. The identical CDR3 is also encoded by other nucleotide sequences in the sample. This chain joins TRBV11-3 and TRBJ1-1; D remains unclear. Germline lookup yields CDR1 SGHNT and CDR2 YENEEA. The CDR3 runs 14 residues. This chain's CDR3 is CASSFQLGNTEAFF. The CDR3 nucleotides read TGTGCCAGCAGCTTTCAATTGGGAAACACCGAAGCTTTCTTT.

This rearrangement joins TRBV4-1 to TRBJ2-1; possibly TRBD1 or TRBD2 for D (5 bases each). Trimming cost V 2 bases and J 4 bases, with 18 bases left between them. Germline CDR1 is MGHRA and CDR2 is YSYEKL. This CDR3 contains 17 residues. This chain's CDR3 is CASSQKTWGSSYNEQFF. For the CDR3, the DNA is TGCGCCAGCAGCCAAAAGACTTGGGGGTCTTCGTACAATGAGCAGTTCTTC.